This TCR beta chain was retrieved from a study of regulatory T cells. Trimming removed 3 bases from V and 2 bases from J, with 13 bases in between. Germline V CDR1 and CDR2: MDHEN, SYDVKM. CDR3 length: 15 amino acids. The primer mix had 52 TRBV and 13 TRBJ primers. Profiling relied on immunoSEQ multiplex PCR, and the TCRdb table lists in-frame clones only, not all of them. There are 20,000 or so clones in the sample; roughly 93% occur only once, and roughly 3.5% lies in the top ten. Study-wide results and limits: Regulatory T cells showed the strongest V-J pair restriction and V/J gene skewing among patient repertoires.

Points on this clone: The antigen remains unidentified.

This sequence joins TRBV28 and TRBJ2-5, with unresolved D. The source is a child under 10 years old with CD3G deficiency. The material sequenced was CD8+ T cells sorted from blood. The CDR3, as DNA: TGTGCCAGCAGTTTTGGCAGGAGAAGGCAAGAGACCCAGTACTTC. Residues: CASSFGRRRQETQYF.